This T cell receptor (beta chain) was obtained from a study of post-analysis software for immune sequencing data. Findings and limits, study-wide: Patients with multiple sclerosis recorded significantly lower normalized Chao1 diversity than controls, the study found. Among 5 or 6 TRBV segments more frequent in patients than controls were TRBV5-6, TRBV5-1 and TRBV20-1.

Germline V gene sequence: CDR1 MNHNS, CDR2 SASEGT. This CDR3 is built from 12 residues. Trimming removed 9 bases from V and 3 bases from J, with 11 bases in between. Each TCR beta cDNA library carried unique molecular identifiers. Each CDR3 protein is one row after TCRdb ran MiXCR on the PCR reads. The data contain 250,000 to 300,000 distinct CDR3 sequences, roughly a third of them singletons. In the case of this clonotype: The antigen is not known.

This TCR derives from a girl aged 5-17 years with multiple sclerosis. The sequencing sample was made of blood. This chain uses TRBV6-1 with TRBJ1-1; D gene uncertain. The CDR3 loop reads CASNRGDTEAFF. The CDR3 nucleotides read TGTGCCAGTAACCGCGGGGACACTGAAGCTTTCTTT.